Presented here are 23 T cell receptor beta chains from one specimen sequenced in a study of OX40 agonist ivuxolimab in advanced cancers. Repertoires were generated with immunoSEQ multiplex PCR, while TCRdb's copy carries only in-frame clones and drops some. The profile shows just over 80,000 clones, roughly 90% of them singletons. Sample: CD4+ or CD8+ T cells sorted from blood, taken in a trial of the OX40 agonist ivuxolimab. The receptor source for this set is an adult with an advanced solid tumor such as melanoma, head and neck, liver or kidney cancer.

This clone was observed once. The DNA for the CDR3 is TGTGCCACCAGCAGAGATAGGTCAGCGGAAAACATTCAGTACTTC. Translating it yields CATSRDRSAENIQYF. V and J are TRBV15 and TRBJ2-4; a weak D match, TRBD2 (5 bases). CDR1 is LNHNV, CDR2 YYDKDF, per germline (reference sequence). V was shortened by 0 bases and J by 5 bases, with 11 bases between the two germline ends. The CDR3 contains 15 residues.

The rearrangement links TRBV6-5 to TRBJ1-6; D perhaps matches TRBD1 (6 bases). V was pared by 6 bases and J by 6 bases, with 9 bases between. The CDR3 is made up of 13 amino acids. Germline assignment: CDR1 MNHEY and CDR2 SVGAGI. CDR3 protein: CASSRGLNSPLHF. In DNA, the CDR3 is TGTGCCAGCAGCCGGGGGCTTAATTCACCCCTCCACTTT.

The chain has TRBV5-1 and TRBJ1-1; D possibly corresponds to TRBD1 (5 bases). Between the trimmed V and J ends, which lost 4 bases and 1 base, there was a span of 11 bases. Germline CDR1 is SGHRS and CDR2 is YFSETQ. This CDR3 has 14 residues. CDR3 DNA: TGCGCCAGCAGCACGGACAACCCGAACACTGAAGCTTTCTTT. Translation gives CASSTDNPNTEAFF.

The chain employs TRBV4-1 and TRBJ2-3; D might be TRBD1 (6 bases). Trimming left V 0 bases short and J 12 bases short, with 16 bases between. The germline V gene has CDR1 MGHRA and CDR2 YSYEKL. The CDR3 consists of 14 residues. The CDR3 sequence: CASSQDLRQVGQYF. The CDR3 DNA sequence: TGCGCCAGCAGCCAAGATCTGAGACAGGTAGGCCAGTATTTT.

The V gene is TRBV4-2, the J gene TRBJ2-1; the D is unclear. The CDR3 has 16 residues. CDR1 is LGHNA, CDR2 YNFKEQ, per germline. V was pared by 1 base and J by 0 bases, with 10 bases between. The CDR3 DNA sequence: TGTGCCAGCAGCCAAGGTCACCAGCGCTCCTACAATGAGCAGTTCTTC. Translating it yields CASSQGHQRSYNEQFF.

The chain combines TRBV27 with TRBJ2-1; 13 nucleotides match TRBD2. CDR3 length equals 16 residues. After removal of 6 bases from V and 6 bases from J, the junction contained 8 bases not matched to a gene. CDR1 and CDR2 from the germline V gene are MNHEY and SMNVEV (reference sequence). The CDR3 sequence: CASRRTSGSAGNEQFF. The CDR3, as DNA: TGTGCCAGCAGGCGGACTAGCGGGAGTGCTGGCAATGAGCAGTTCTTC.

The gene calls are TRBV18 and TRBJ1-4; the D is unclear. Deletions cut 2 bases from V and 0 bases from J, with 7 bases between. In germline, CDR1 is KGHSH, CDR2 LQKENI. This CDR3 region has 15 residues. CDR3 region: CASSPSIPTNEKLFF. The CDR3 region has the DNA TGTGCCAGCTCACCAAGCATTCCAACTAATGAAAAACTGTTTTTT.

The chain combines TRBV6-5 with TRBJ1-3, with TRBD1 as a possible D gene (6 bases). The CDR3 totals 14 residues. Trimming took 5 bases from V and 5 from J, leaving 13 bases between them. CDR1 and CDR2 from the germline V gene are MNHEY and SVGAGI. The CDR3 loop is CASSHRAARNTIYF. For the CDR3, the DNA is TGTGCCAGCAGTCACAGGGCAGCCCGAAACACCATATATTTT.

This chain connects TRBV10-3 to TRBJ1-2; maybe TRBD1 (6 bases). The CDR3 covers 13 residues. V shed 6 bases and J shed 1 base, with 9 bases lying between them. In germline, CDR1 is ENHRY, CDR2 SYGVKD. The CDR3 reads CAISMDSNYGYTF. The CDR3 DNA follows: TGTGCCATCAGCATGGACAGTAACTATGGCTACACCTTC.

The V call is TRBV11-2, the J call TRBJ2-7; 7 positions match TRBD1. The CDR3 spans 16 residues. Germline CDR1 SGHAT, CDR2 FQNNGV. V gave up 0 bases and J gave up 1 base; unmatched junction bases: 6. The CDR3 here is CASSLEGQIISYEQYF. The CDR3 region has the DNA TGTGCCAGCAGCTTAGAGGGACAGATAATATCCTACGAGCAGTACTTC. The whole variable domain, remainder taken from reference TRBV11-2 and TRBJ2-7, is EAGVAQSPRYKIIEKRQSVAFWCNPISGHATLYWYQQILGQGPKLLIQFQNNGVVDDSQLPKDRFSAERLKGVDSTLKIQPAKLEDSAVYLCASSLEGQIISYEQYFGPGTRLTVT.

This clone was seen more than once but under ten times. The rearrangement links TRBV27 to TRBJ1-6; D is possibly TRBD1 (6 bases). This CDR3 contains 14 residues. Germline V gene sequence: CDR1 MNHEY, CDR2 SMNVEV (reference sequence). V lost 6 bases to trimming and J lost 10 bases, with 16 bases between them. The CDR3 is CASSHRVPGSPLHF. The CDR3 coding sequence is TGTGCCAGCAGCCACAGGGTACCTGGGTCACCCCTCCACTTT.

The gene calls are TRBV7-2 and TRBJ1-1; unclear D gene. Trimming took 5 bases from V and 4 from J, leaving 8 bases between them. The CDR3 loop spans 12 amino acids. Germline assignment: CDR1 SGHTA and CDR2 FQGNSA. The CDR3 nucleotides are TGTGCCAGCAGCCACAGTGGCACTGAAGCTTTCTTT. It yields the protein CASSHSGTEAFF.

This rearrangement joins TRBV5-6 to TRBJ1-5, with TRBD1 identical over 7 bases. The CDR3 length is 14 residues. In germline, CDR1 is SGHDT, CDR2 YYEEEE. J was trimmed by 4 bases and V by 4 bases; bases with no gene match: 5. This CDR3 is CASSPGTVNQPQHF. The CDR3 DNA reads TGTGCCAGCAGCCCGGGGACAGTTAATCAGCCCCAGCATTTT.

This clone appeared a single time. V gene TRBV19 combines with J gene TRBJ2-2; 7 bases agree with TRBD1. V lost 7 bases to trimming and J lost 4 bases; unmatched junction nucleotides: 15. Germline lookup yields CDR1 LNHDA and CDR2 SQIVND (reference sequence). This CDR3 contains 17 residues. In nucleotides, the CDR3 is TGTGCCAGTACCCCCCTCCAGACAGGGAGAGGCACCGGGGAGCTGTTTTTT. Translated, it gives CASTPLQTGRGTGELFF.

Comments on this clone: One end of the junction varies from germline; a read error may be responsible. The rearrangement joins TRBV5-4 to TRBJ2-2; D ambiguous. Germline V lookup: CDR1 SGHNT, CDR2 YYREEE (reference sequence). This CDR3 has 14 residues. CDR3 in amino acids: CASSLKGNSGELFF. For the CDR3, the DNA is TGTGCCAGCAGCTTGAAAGGGAACTCCGGGGAGCTGTTTTTT.

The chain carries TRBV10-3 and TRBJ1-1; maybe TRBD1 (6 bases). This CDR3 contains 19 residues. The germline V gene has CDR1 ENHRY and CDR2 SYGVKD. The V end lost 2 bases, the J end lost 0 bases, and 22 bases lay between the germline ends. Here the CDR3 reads CAISEPMGGTGKLNTEAFF. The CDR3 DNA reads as TGTGCCATCAGTGAGCCGATGGGGGGCACAGGGAAGTTGAACACTGAAGCTTTCTTT.

The CDR3 DNA sequence: TGCAGCTCACTACCGAACTTGAGCACAGATACGCAGTATTTT. This codes for CSSLPNLSTDTQYF. The rearrangement uses TRBV29-1 and TRBJ2-3; D not resolved. CDR3 size: 14 residues. Looked up from germline, CDR1 is SQVTM and CDR2 is ANQGSEA. Trimming left V 8 bases short and J 0 bases short, with 15 bases between.

CDR3 region: CSVDSYYGYTF. CDR3 in DNA: TGCAGCGTTGACAGCTACTATGGCTACACCTTC. The rearrangement links TRBV29-1 to TRBJ1-2, with no clear D. V lost 3 bases and J lost 3, with 5 bases in between. The CDR3 is 11 amino acids. Germline V gene sequence: CDR1 SQVTM, CDR2 ANQGSEA. Combining the CDR3 with reference TRBV29-1 and TRBJ1-2 gives the whole variable domain SAVISQKPSRDICQRGTSLTIQCQVDSQVTMMFWYRQQPGQSLTLIATANQGSEATYESGFVIDKFPISRPNLTFSTLTVSNMSPEDSSIYLCSVDSYYGYTFGSGTRLTVV.

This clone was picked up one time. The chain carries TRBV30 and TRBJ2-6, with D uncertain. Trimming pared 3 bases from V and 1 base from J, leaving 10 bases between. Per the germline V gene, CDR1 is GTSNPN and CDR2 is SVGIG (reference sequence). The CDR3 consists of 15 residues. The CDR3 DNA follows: TGTGCCTGGAGGATCCCCGTGTCTGGGGCCAACGTCCTGACTTTC. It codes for CAWRIPVSGANVLTF.

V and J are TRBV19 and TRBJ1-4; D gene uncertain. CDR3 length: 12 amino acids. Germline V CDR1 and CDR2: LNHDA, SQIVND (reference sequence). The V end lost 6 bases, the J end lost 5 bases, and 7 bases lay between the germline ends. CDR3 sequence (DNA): TGTGCCAGTAGGCCACAGAATGAAAAACTGTTTTTT. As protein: CASRPQNEKLFF. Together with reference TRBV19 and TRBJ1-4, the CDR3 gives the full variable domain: DGGITQSPKYLFRKEGQNVTLSCEQNLNHDAMYWYRQDPGQGLRLIYYSQIVNDFQKGDIAEGYSVSREKKESFPLTVTSAQKNPTAFYLCASRPQNEKLFFGSGTQLSVL.

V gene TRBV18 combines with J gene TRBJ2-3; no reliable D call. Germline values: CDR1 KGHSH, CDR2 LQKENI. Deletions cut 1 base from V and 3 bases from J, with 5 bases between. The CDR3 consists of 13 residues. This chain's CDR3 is CASSPLETDTQYF. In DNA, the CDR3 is TGTGCCAGCTCACCACTAGAAACAGATACGCAGTATTTT.

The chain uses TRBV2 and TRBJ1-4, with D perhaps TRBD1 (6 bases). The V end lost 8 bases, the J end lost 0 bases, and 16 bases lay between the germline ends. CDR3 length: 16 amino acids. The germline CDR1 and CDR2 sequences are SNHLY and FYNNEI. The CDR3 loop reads CASGKDSVATNEKLFF. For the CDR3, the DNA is TGTGCCAGCGGGAAGGACAGTGTAGCAACTAATGAAAAACTGTTTTTT.

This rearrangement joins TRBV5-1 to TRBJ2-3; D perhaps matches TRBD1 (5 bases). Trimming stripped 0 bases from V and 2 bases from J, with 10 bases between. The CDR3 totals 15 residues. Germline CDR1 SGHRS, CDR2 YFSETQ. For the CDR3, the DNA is TGCGCCAGCAGCTTGGAGGGGCGGAACACAGATACGCAGTATTTT. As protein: CASSLEGRNTDTQYF.